The rows below give T cell receptor beta chains drawn from one sample of a study of T cells in Graves' hyperthyroidism and ophthalmopathy. TCRdb called the multiplex PCR reads again in MiXCR, with one record for every CDR3 protein. The sample holds 500,000 to 600,000 distinct CDR3 sequences, around 45% seen once. The specimen sequenced was peripheral blood or thyroid tissue (not recorded which). Receptors were obtained from an adult woman with Graves' disease, either hyperthyroidism or ophthalmopathy (not recorded which). The CDR3 runs from the conserved cysteine through the conserved F or W. Each record gives: clone size, V gene, J gene, CDR3 length, D gene, CDR3 protein, CDR3 DNA. The D gene is left open where the match is weak. Expanded clones are given a class, and other clones once, few, many or no size at all.

size: many; V: TRBV7-9; J: TRBJ2-7; length: 15; D: TRBD2; CDR3: CASSVLAGSSYEQYF; DNA: TGTGCCAGCAGCGTACTAGCGGGGTCCTCCTACGAGCAGTACTTC
size: few; V: TRBV28; J: TRBJ1-1; length: 13; D: TRBD1; CDR3: CASSFRTGREAFF; DNA: TGTGCCAGCAGTTTCCGGACAGGGCGGGAGGCTTTCTTT
size: -; V: TRBV10-3; J: TRBJ1-2; length: 14; D: TRBD1; CDR3: CAISLRTGGRGYTF; DNA: TGTGCCATCAGCTTGAGGACAGGGGGCAGGGGCTACACCTTC
size: once; V: TRBV20-1; J: TRBJ1-4; length: 14; D: -; CDR3: CSAPGGRVNEKLFF; DNA: TGCAGTGCCCCCGGGGGCAGGGTAAACGAAAAACTGTTTTTT
size: few; V: TRBV10-2; J: TRBJ2-2; length: 14; D: -; CDR3: CASTPTANTGELFF; DNA: TGCGCCAGCACTCCGACCGCGAACACCGGGGAGCTGTTTTTT
size: many; V: TRBV5-1; J: TRBJ2-7; length: 14; D: TRBD1; CDR3: CASSRWTGDYEQYF; DNA: TGCGCCAGCAGCCGCTGGACAGGGGACTACGAGCAGTACTTC
size: -; V: TRBV15; J: TRBJ1-3; length: 17; D: -; CDR3: CATSRTKRRGIGNTIYF; DNA: TGTGCCACCAGCAGGACTAAACGGAGGGGTATCGGAAACACCATATATTTT
size: -; V: TRBV5-4; J: TRBJ2-2; length: 18; D: TRBD1; CDR3: CASGASGTGSYRAGELFF; DNA: TGTGCCAGCGGCGCTTCAGGGACAGGGTCTTATCGGGCCGGGGAGCTGTTTTTT
size: many; V: TRBV6-5; J: TRBJ1-4; length: 13; D: -; CDR3: CATLGDPMLGLFF; DNA: TGTGCCACTCTAGGCGATCCAATGTTGGGACTGTTTTTT
size: -; V: TRBV27; J: TRBJ1-2; length: 16; D: -; CDR3: CASSATSQGLLYGYTF; DNA: TGTGCCAGCAGTGCCACATCGCAGGGACTTCTCTATGGCTACACCTTC
size: -; V: TRBV6-5; J: TRBJ1-5; length: 13; D: -; CDR3: CASRKGSNQPQHF; DNA: TGTGCCAGCAGGAAAGGTAGCAATCAGCCCCAGCATTTT
size: -; V: TRBV6-5; J: TRBJ2-7; length: 15; D: TRBD1; CDR3: CASSSLDRGSGEQYF; DNA: TGTGCCAGCAGTTCTCTGGACAGGGGGTCCGGGGAGCAGTACTTC
size: many; V: TRBV4-1; J: TRBJ2-5; length: 16; D: TRBD2; CDR3: CASSQAGGPSVETQYF; DNA: TGCGCCAGCAGCCAAGCGGGAGGGCCGTCGGTGGAGACCCAGTACTTC
size: many; V: TRBV19; J: TRBJ1-2; length: 13; D: -; CDR3: CASSIGDTDGYTF; DNA: TGTGCCAGTAGTATAGGGGACACGGACGGCTACACCTTC
size: -; V: TRBV14; J: TRBJ2-5; length: 13; D: -; CDR3: CASSQVGKETQYF; DNA: TGTGCCAGCAGCCAAGTAGGGAAAGAGACCCAGTACTTC
size: many; V: TRBV12-3/TRBV12-4; J: TRBJ2-7; length: 14; D: -; CDR3: CASKGTASSYEQYF; DNA: TGTGCCAGCAAAGGGACTGCTAGCTCCTACGAGCAGTACTTC
size: -; V: TRBV5-1; J: TRBJ1-2; length: 14; D: -; CDR3: CASSLAGFRDGYTF; DNA: TGCGCCAGCAGCTTGGCCGGGTTTAGGGATGGCTACACCTTC
size: -; V: TRBV6-6; J: TRBJ2-7; length: 17; D: -; CDR3: CASTTFIGTTFSYEQYF; DNA: TGTGCCAGCACAACGTTTATCGGGACAACGTTTTCCTACGAGCAGTACTTC
size: few; V: TRBV2; J: TRBJ2-2; length: 14; D: -; CDR3: CASSGSGHTGELFF; DNA: TGTGCCAGCAGTGGAAGCGGACACACCGGGGAGCTGTTTTTT
size: once; V: TRBV25-1; J: TRBJ2-5; length: 14; D: TRBD1; CDR3: CASSELDRIETQYF; DNA: TGTGCCAGCAGTGAATTGGACAGGATAGAGACCCAGTACTTC
size: many; V: TRBV7-8; J: TRBJ2-7; length: 16; D: -; CDR3: CASSLDGERSSYEQYF; DNA: TGTGCCAGCAGCCTAGATGGGGAGAGAAGCTCCTACGAGCAGTACTTC
size: -; V: TRBV10-3; J: TRBJ1-3; length: 12; D: -; CDR3: CAISDRGLAGYF; DNA: TGTGCCATCAGTGATCGGGGACTAGCGGGATATTTT
size: -; V: TRBV25-1; J: TRBJ2-5; length: 18; D: -; CDR3: CASSDLPKSTTWGETQYF; DNA: TGTGCCAGCAGTGATCTTCCTAAGTCCACGACATGGGGAGAGACCCAGTACTTC
size: few; V: TRBV29-1; J: TRBJ2-7; length: 14; D: -; CDR3: CSVEDRSGVSEQYF; DNA: TGCAGCGTTGAAGATCGTTCAGGGGTGAGCGAGCAGTACTTC
size: -; V: TRBV5-1; J: TRBJ1-1; length: 14; D: -; CDR3: CASSLGTDTSEAFF; DNA: TGCGCCAGCAGCTTGGGGACAGACACGTCTGAAGCTTTCTTT
size: -; V: TRBV20-1; J: TRBJ1-5; length: 12; D: -; CDR3: CSAPGTENYEHF; DNA: TGCAGTGCTCCTGGGACCGAAAACTACGAGCATTTT
size: many; V: TRBV7-9; J: TRBJ2-7; length: 13; D: -; CDR3: CASSSSARTGQYF; DNA: TGTGCCAGCAGCTCCTCCGCGCGCACAGGGCAGTACTTC
size: -; V: TRBV20-1; J: TRBJ2-5; length: 15; D: TRBD2; CDR3: CSARDSSGRGETQYF; DNA: TGCAGTGCTAGAGATAGCAGCGGGAGGGGAGAGACCCAGTACTTC
size: -; V: TRBV10-3; J: TRBJ1-3; length: 16; D: -; CDR3: CASSYDSPSSGNTIYF; DNA: TGTGCCAGCAGTTACGACAGTCCCTCCTCTGGAAACACCATATATTTT
size: few; V: TRBV19; J: TRBJ1-4; length: 12; D: -; CDR3: CASGPTMYKLFF; DNA: TGTGCCAGTGGTCCTACAATGTACAAACTGTTTTTT
size: many; V: TRBV5-4; J: TRBJ2-7; length: 13; D: TRBD1; CDR3: CASSLQGAHEQYF; DNA: TGTGCCAGCAGCCTACAGGGGGCCCACGAGCAGTACTTC
size: once; V: TRBV2; J: TRBJ2-7; length: 14; D: TRBD1; CDR3: CASSEGDRGGEQYF; DNA: TGTGCCAGCAGTGAGGGGGACAGGGGTGGGGAGCAGTACTTC
size: many; V: TRBV7-3; J: TRBJ2-2; length: 17; D: TRBD1; CDR3: CASSGTGGTSNTGELFF; DNA: TGTGCCAGCAGCGGGACAGGGGGTACTTCGAACACCGGGGAGCTGTTTTTT
size: few; V: TRBV5-1; J: TRBJ2-7; length: 13; D: TRBD2; CDR3: CASSFSGRYEQYF; DNA: TGCGCCAGCAGCTTCAGCGGGAGGTACGAGCAGTACTTC
size: once; V: TRBV25-1; J: TRBJ2-2; length: 14; D: TRBD1; CDR3: CATTGTGDTGELFF; DNA: TGTGCCACCACCGGGACAGGGGACACCGGGGAGCTGTTTTTT
size: many; V: TRBV20-1; J: TRBJ2-2; length: 16; D: -; CDR3: CSASNRALTNTGELFF; DNA: TGCAGTGCTAGTAACAGGGCCCTTACGAACACCGGGGAGCTGTTTTTT
size: -; V: TRBV6-5; J: TRBJ1-1; length: 15; D: TRBD1; CDR3: CASSRDRASNTEAFF; DNA: TGTGCCAGCAGCCGCGACAGGGCATCGAACACTGAAGCTTTCTTT
size: few; V: TRBV10-2; J: TRBJ2-7; length: 14; D: -; CDR3: CASLPPGLPYEQYF; DNA: TGCGCCAGCCTCCCCCCCGGACTGCCCTACGAGCAGTACTTC
size: many; V: TRBV6-5; J: TRBJ2-2; length: 15; D: TRBD2; CDR3: CASRRLAGVIGELFF; DNA: TGTGCCAGCAGGAGACTAGCGGGAGTCATCGGGGAGCTGTTTTTT
size: few; V: TRBV11-1; J: TRBJ2-3; length: 15; D: -; CDR3: CASSFNSRTLDTQYF; DNA: TGTGCCAGCAGCTTTAACAGCCGGACCTTAGATACGCAGTATTTT
size: few; V: TRBV10-3; J: TRBJ2-7; length: 15; D: -; CDR3: CAIRDAQISSYEQYF; DNA: TGTGCCATCAGAGACGCACAGATCAGCTCCTACGAGCAGTACTTC
size: many; V: TRBV15; J: TRBJ2-7; length: 15; D: TRBD1; CDR3: CATSRDLGTDYEQYF; DNA: TGTGCCACCAGCAGAGATCTGGGGACAGACTACGAGCAGTACTTC
size: -; V: TRBV4-1; J: TRBJ1-4; length: 17; D: TRBD1; CDR3: CASSLHPEGASNEKLFF; DNA: TGCGCCAGCTCTTTACACCCCGAGGGGGCATCTAATGAAAAACTGTTTTTT
size: many; V: TRBV3-1; J: TRBJ1-2; length: 15; D: -; CDR3: CASSQEGLTNYGYTF; DNA: TGTGCCAGCAGCCAAGAAGGACTCACGAACTATGGCTACACCTTC
size: few; V: TRBV18; J: TRBJ1-2; length: 16; D: -; CDR3: CASSPPVGRVHYGYTF; DNA: TGTGCCAGCTCACCACCGGTGGGAAGGGTTCACTATGGCTACACCTTC
size: many; V: TRBV14; J: TRBJ1-2; length: 14; D: -; CDR3: CASSPGMVDYGYTF; DNA: TGTGCCAGCAGTCCGGGCATGGTGGACTATGGCTACACCTTC
size: many; V: TRBV5-1; J: TRBJ2-5; length: 15; D: -; CDR3: CASSLATTGEETQYF; DNA: TGCGCCAGCAGCTTGGCCACAACAGGAGAAGAGACCCAGTACTTC
size: many; V: TRBV10-3; J: TRBJ2-2; length: 13; D: -; CDR3: CAIGGPFTGELFF; DNA: TGTGCCATCGGGGGACCCTTCACCGGGGAGCTGTTTTTT
size: many; V: TRBV5-4; J: TRBJ1-6; length: 14; D: -; CDR3: CASRNSGSRAPLHF; DNA: TGTGCCAGCAGGAACTCGGGCTCCCGGGCACCCCTCCACTTT
size: many; V: TRBV2; J: TRBJ2-2; length: 11; D: -; CDR3: CASRGPGELFF; DNA: TGTGCCAGCAGGGGCCCCGGGGAGCTGTTTTTT